The 25 T cell receptor beta chains presented below share a single source sample, sequenced in a study of PD-L1 blockade in urothelial cancer. Regarding time point: pretreatment peripheral blood. This table comes from immunoSEQ multiplex PCR, and its TCRdb copy is limited to in-frame clones, with some not included. The sample lists 100,000 to 150,000 clones, roughly 84% occurring once. Specimen: PBMCs, collected around atezolizumab (anti-PD-L1) treatment. These receptors all come from a man between 50 and 59 years old with urothelial cancer.

This clone was detected only once. The CDR3 sequence: CASSLLDYEQYF. Written as DNA, the CDR3 is TGTGCCAGCAGCCTACTTGACTACGAGCAGTACTTC. The V and J genes are TRBV7-2 and TRBJ2-7; D gene unclear. Germline CDR1 and CDR2: SGHTA and FQGNSA. CDR3 size: 12 residues. The V end was cut by 5 bases, the J end by 3 bases, with 8 bases between. Complete variable domain (other parts from reference TRBV7-2 and TRBJ2-7): GAGVSQSPSNKVTEKGKDVELRCDPISGHTALYWYRQSLGQGLEFLIYFQGNSAPDKSGLPSDRFSAERTGGSVSTLTIQRTQQEDSAVYLCASSLLDYEQYFGPGTRLTVT.

The genes are TRBV6-5 and TRBJ2-7; the D gene is possibly TRBD2 (5 bases). The germline V gene has CDR1 MNHEY and CDR2 SVGAGI. Trimming pared 2 bases from V and 0 bases from J, leaving 11 bases between. The CDR3 is 15 residues long. CDR3 in amino acids: CASSYVMGSSYEQYF. As DNA, the CDR3 is TGTGCCAGCAGTTACGTAATGGGGAGCTCCTACGAGCAGTACTTC.

The J gene is TRBJ1-5, the V gene TRBV2, with no clear D. Trimming cost V 6 bases and J 4 bases, with 16 bases left between them. CDR3 size: 15 residues. In germline, CDR1 is SNHLY, CDR2 FYNNEI. Here the CDR3 DNA reads TGTGCCAGCAGCGCCCCATCCGGGAAAAATCAGCCCCAGCATTTT. As protein: CASSAPSGKNQPQHF.

The genes are TRBV5-1 and TRBJ2-3; TRBD2 agrees at 7 bases. Germline loops: CDR1 SGHRS, CDR2 YFSETQ. Trimming removed 2 bases from V and 0 bases from J; junction bases left unmatched: 6. The CDR3 totals 16 residues. The CDR3 region is CASSFHLAVSTDTQYF. CDR3 DNA: TGCGCCAGCAGCTTCCATCTAGCGGTTAGCACAGATACGCAGTATTTT.

The rearrangement uses TRBV14 and TRBJ1-1; D is perhaps TRBD1 (5 bases). This CDR3 is built from 15 residues. V gave up 4 bases and J gave up 6 bases, with 18 bases separating them. CDR1 and CDR2 (germline): SGHDN, FVKESK. CDR3 amino acids: CASSLQNAGRAEAFF. CDR3 DNA: TGTGCCAGCAGCCTCCAAAATGCGGGGCGGGCTGAAGCTTTCTTT.

The chain uses TRBV28 and TRBJ1-2; the match to TRBD1 covers 7 bases. The CDR3 has 13 residues. The ends lost 5 bases at V and 5 bases at J; junction bases unmatched: 5. The germline CDR1 and CDR2 sequences are MDHEN and SYDVKM. The CDR3 sequence: CASSPTQGYGYTF. The CDR3 nucleotides read TGTGCCAGCAGTCCGACACAGGGGTATGGCTACACCTTC.

V usage is TRBV5-6 and J usage is TRBJ1-1; TRBD1 agrees at 8 bases. Trimming cost V 2 bases and J 1 base; bases outside gene matches: 10. This CDR3 spans 17 amino acids. Germline-derived CDR1 and CDR2 are SGHDT and YYEEEE. The CDR3 is CASSFYRGGGPNTEAFF. The CDR3 DNA follows: TGTGCCAGCAGCTTTTACAGGGGGGGAGGACCGAACACTGAAGCTTTCTTT.

V and J are TRBV7-8 and TRBJ1-6; 7 bases agree with TRBD1. The CDR3 has 18 amino acids. The J segment lost 0 bases and the V segment lost 2 bases, leaving 7 bases of the junction unmatched. Germline V gives CDR1 SGHVS, CDR2 FQNEAQ. CDR3 DNA: TGTGCCAGCAGCTTACGCGGGACAGCCACCTCCTATAATTCACCCCTCCACTTT. Residues: CASSLRGTATSYNSPLHF.

This clone came up a few times. In DNA form, the CDR3 reads TGCGCCAGCAGCCTTAGACTGAATGAAAAACTGTTTTTT. It codes for CASSLRLNEKLFF. The rearrangement joins TRBV4-1 to TRBJ1-4; D unclear. V lost 4 bases and J lost 5, with 8 bases in between. Per the germline V gene, CDR1 is MGHRA and CDR2 is YSYEKL. This CDR3 spans 13 amino acids.

This clone has just a few counts. This chain links TRBV28 with TRBJ2-4, with D maybe TRBD2 (5 bases). The CDR3 consists of 11 residues. CDR1 and CDR2 from the germline V gene are MDHEN and SYDVKM. The V end lost 11 bases, the J end lost 6 bases, and 11 bases lay between the germline ends. The CDR3 sequence is CAFGRGNIQYF. CDR3 nucleotides: TGTGCCTTCGGTCGGGGAAACATTCAGTACTTC.

This clone appeared a few times. The V and J genes are TRBV27 and TRBJ1-1, with D unclear. The length of the CDR3 is 17 residues. V was trimmed by 3 bases and J by 5 bases, leaving 22 bases between them. CDR1 is MNHEY, CDR2 SMNVEV, per germline (reference sequence). Here the CDR3 reads CASSFDLRGWERTEAFF. In DNA, the CDR3 is TGTGCCAGCAGTTTCGATTTACGGGGTTGGGAACGGACTGAAGCTTTCTTT.

In DNA form, the CDR3 reads TGTGCCAGCAGCTTAGTGGGACAGGGTAGGTCCTACGAGCAGTACTTC. It specifies CASSLVGQGRSYEQYF. The chain uses TRBV7-2 and TRBJ2-7, with 9 bases matching TRBD1. CDR1 and CDR2 from the germline V gene are SGHTA and FQGNSA. Trimming at V came to 1 base and at J to 1 base, leaving 5 bases not matched to a gene. This CDR3 is built from 16 residues. Full variable domain (outside the CDR3, taken from reference TRBV7-2 and TRBJ2-7): GAGVSQSPSNKVTEKGKDVELRCDPISGHTALYWYRQSLGQGLEFLIYFQGNSAPDKSGLPSDRFSAERTGGSVSTLTIQRTQQEDSAVYLCASSLVGQGRSYEQYFGPGTRLTVT.

The chain links TRBV14 to TRBJ2-7, with TRBD2 as a possible D gene (6 bases). The CDR3 contains 16 residues. The V end was cut by 1 base, the J end by 4 bases, with 17 bases between. The germline CDR1 and CDR2 sequences are SGHDN and FVKESK. The CDR3 here is CASSQGAGWSSYEQYF. In DNA form, the CDR3 reads TGTGCCAGCAGCCAAGGGGCGGGATGGAGTTCGTACGAGCAGTACTTC.

This clone occurred a few times. J is TRBJ1-1 and V is TRBV29-1, with D perhaps matching TRBD1 (5 bases). The CDR3 is made up of 13 amino acids. From germline, CDR1 is SQVTM and CDR2 ANQGSEA. V was shortened by 7 bases and J by 1 base, with 13 bases between the two germline ends. CDR3: CSARREGNTEAFF. CDR3 bases: TGCAGCGCCCGCAGGGAGGGGAACACTGAAGCTTTCTTT.

In its sample, this clone was seen once. This chain's CDR3 is CASGRTSGSTDTQYF. The CDR3 nucleotides are TGTGCCAGCGGACGGACTAGCGGGAGTACAGATACGCAGTATTTT. This chain connects TRBV27 to TRBJ2-3; 13 bases agree with TRBD2. V lost 8 bases, J lost 3 bases, and 5 bases stayed unmatched. Germline V gene sequence: CDR1 MNHEY, CDR2 SMNVEV (reference sequence). The CDR3 spans 15 residues.

This clone has only one observation. The CDR3, as DNA: TGCGCCAGCAGCTTGACCGGGTTCCGTGTGGAGACCCAGTACTTC. This gives the protein CASSLTGFRVETQYF. The rearrangement joins TRBV5-1 to TRBJ2-5, with unresolved D. The CDR3 contains 15 residues. The V end lost 1 base, the J end lost 5 bases, and 15 bases lay between the germline ends. The germline CDR1 and CDR2 sequences are SGHRS and YFSETQ. Variable domain in full (rest from reference TRBV5-1 and TRBJ2-5): KAGVTQTPRYLIKTRGQQVTLSCSPISGHRSVSWYQQTPGQGLQFLFEYFSETQRNKGNFPGRFSGRQFSNSRSEMNVSTLELGDSALYLCASSLTGFRVETQYFGPGTRLLVL.

The chain couples TRBV5-6 to TRBJ1-4; D remains unclear. CDR1 SGHDT and CDR2 YYEEEE come from the germline V gene. The CDR3 runs 17 residues. V lost 3 bases and J 5 bases, leaving 20 bases between the germline ends. The CDR3 reads CASSWSPLTRNNEKLFF. The CDR3 DNA is TGTGCCAGCAGCTGGTCCCCCTTAACAAGAAACAATGAAAAACTGTTTTTT.

This clone appeared once. The V call is TRBV4-1, the J call TRBJ2-4; D gene ambiguous. The CDR3 totals 15 residues. Germline lookup yields CDR1 MGHRA and CDR2 YSYEKL. V dropped 0 bases and J dropped 6 bases, with 12 bases sitting between them. The CDR3 nucleotides are TGCGCCAGCAGCCAAGAACCTACCCGATCAAACATTCAGTACTTC. Its translation is CASSQEPTRSNIQYF.

The gene calls are TRBV6-1 and TRBJ2-5; D unresolved. With 4 bases removed from V and 5 bases from J, the gap between germline ends came to 17 bases. The germline V gene encodes CDR1 MNHNS and CDR2 SASEGT. This CDR3 spans 15 amino acids. The CDR3 DNA sequence: TGTGCCAGCAGTGGCAGTCTCAAAGTGAGGGAGACCCAGTACTTC. Translating it yields CASSGSLKVRETQYF.

V gene TRBV7-9 combines with J gene TRBJ1-2; maybe TRBD1 (6 bases). Trimming took 3 bases from V and 2 from J, leaving 22 bases between them. The CDR3 extends over 18 amino acids. The germline gives CDR1 SEHNR, CDR2 FQNEAQ (reference sequence). CDR3 in amino acids: CASSFSSRAGGANYGYTF. The CDR3 region has the DNA TGTGCCAGCAGCTTTTCTTCCCGGGCCGGGGGGGCCAACTATGGCTACACCTTC. The full variable domain, its missing parts supplied by reference TRBV7-9 and TRBJ1-2, is DTGVSQNPRHKITKRGQNVTFRCDPISEHNRLYWYRQTLGQGPEFLTYFQNEAQLEKSRLLSDRFSAERPKGSFSTLEIQRTEQGDSAMYLCASSFSSRAGGANYGYTFGSGTRLTVV.

The CDR3 DNA sequence: TGTGCCAGCAGGGGACTTTTGGGCTCCTACAATGAGCAGTTCTTC. It encodes CASRGLLGSYNEQFF. This chain uses TRBV27 with TRBJ2-1; a possible D gene is TRBD2 (6 bases). Trimming removed 6 bases from V and 0 bases from J, with 12 bases in between. Looked up from germline, CDR1 is MNHEY and CDR2 is SMNVEV (reference sequence). The CDR3 is made up of 15 amino acids.

This sequence joins TRBV11-2 and TRBJ2-2; possibly TRBD2 for D (6 bases). V lost 5 bases and J lost 5, with 15 bases in between. Germline V lookup: CDR1 SGHAT, CDR2 FQNNGV. This CDR3 spans 15 amino acids. The CDR3 DNA sequence: TGTGCCAGCAGCGAGGACTATTTCGGAACCGGGGAGCTGTTTTTT. As protein: CASSEDYFGTGELFF. The full variable domain, with the rest looked up from reference TRBV11-2 and TRBJ2-2, is EAGVAQSPRYKIIEKRQSVAFWCNPISGHATLYWYQQILGQGPKLLIQFQNNGVVDDSQLPKDRFSAERLKGVDSTLKIQPAKLEDSAVYLCASSEDYFGTGELFFGEGSRLTVL.

V usage is TRBV29-1 and J usage is TRBJ2-2; TRBD2 aligns across 12 bases. V shed 7 bases and J 4 bases; nucleotides not matched to a gene: 4. Germline CDR1 and CDR2: SQVTM and ANQGSEA. The CDR3 runs to 14 residues. Here the CDR3 DNA reads TGCAGCGGACAACTAGCGGGAGGCACCGGGGAGCTGTTTTTT. Translation gives CSGQLAGGTGELFF.

This clone was found once. The rearrangement joins TRBV5-1 to TRBJ2-1, with a weak D call TRBD1 (6 bases). The CDR3 runs 15 residues. In germline, CDR1 is SGHRS, CDR2 YFSETQ. Trimming removed 4 bases from V and 6 bases from J, with 17 bases in between. For the CDR3, the DNA is TGCGCCAGCAGCATCCAACACAGGGCGGGCAATGAGCAGTTCTTC. It yields the protein CASSIQHRAGNEQFF.

This clone appeared a single time. V gene TRBV28 combines with J gene TRBJ1-5; 10 positions match TRBD1. The CDR3 is 15 residues long. Per germline, CDR1 MDHEN and CDR2 SYDVKM. After removal of 3 bases from V and 1 base from J, the junction contained 0 bases not matched to a gene. As DNA, the CDR3 is TGTGCCAGCAGTTTGGACAGGGGGAGCAATCAGCCCCAGCATTTT. It translates to CASSLDRGSNQPQHF.